A selection of T cell receptor beta chains follows, all from one sample in a study of T cell responses to AZD1222 COVID-19 vaccine. The method was immunoSEQ multiplex PCR; TCRdb's version includes in-frame clones alone and lacks a portion of them. The sample carries some 86,000 clones, approximately 78% recorded once. The material was peripheral blood, obtained on day 0 of AZD1222 vaccination. These receptors were obtained from an adult in good health. Each CDR3 is given with its conserved first and last residue. A D gene is named only where the DNA matches it firmly. Size is stated for part of the rows, as once, few or many counts, or as a class when the clone is expanded.

j_call,d_call,v_call,cdr3_length,clone_size,cdr3_aa,cdr3_nt
TRBJ2-3,-,TRBV5-1,13,-,CASSLTGADTQYF,TGCGCCAGCTCTCTCACGGGAGCAGATACGCAGTATTTT
TRBJ1-1,-,TRBV29-1,11,-,CSVGAPREAFF,TGCAGCGTTGGAGCCCCGCGGGAAGCTTTCTTT
TRBJ2-3,-,TRBV27,14,few,CASSLSAPYNTQYF,TGTGCCAGCAGTTTATCAGCCCCCTACAATACGCAGTATTTT
TRBJ2-7,TRBD2,TRBV19,16,-,CASSSRAGGDSYEQYF,TGTGCCAGTAGCAGCCGAGCGGGAGGAGACTCCTACGAGCAGTACTTC
TRBJ1-4,-,TRBV6-6,15,-,CASSYGTQVNEKLFF,TGTGCCAGCAGTTACGGTACCCAGGTAAATGAAAAACTGTTTTTT
TRBJ1-2,TRBD1,TRBV24-1,16,few,CATSESSDRGGYGYTF,TGTGCCACCAGTGAAAGTTCGGACAGGGGCGGCTATGGCTACACCTTC
TRBJ2-1,-,TRBV2,16,-,CASSAMDGIGYNEQFF,TGTGCCAGCAGTGCCATGGACGGAATAGGCTACAATGAGCAGTTCTTC
TRBJ2-3,-,TRBV5-1,15,few,CASSLEGNPSDTQYF,TGCGCCAGCAGCTTGGAGGGGAATCCATCAGATACGCAGTATTTT
TRBJ2-5,-,TRBV4-2,17,-,CASSQEAGWRVQETQYF,TGTGCCAGCAGCCAAGAGGCTGGGTGGAGGGTTCAAGAGACCCAGTACTTC
TRBJ1-2,TRBD1,TRBV9,13,once,CASSLTGVSGYTF,TGTGCCAGCAGCCTTACAGGGGTGAGTGGCTACACCTTC
TRBJ2-5,-,TRBV7-2,14,-,CASSLIGHKETQYF,TGTGCCAGCAGCTTGATTGGGCACAAAGAGACCCAGTACTTC
TRBJ2-1,TRBD2,TRBV30,15,few,CAWASSGRRYNEQFF,TGTGCCTGGGCTTCTAGCGGGAGGCGATACAATGAGCAGTTCTTC
TRBJ2-1,-,TRBV5-8,13,-,CASSLEGWDEQFF,TGTGCCAGCAGCTTGGAGGGGTGGGATGAGCAGTTCTTC
TRBJ2-1,-,TRBV9,12,-,CASSVEGDEQFF,TGTGCCAGCAGCGTAGAAGGGGATGAGCAGTTCTTC
TRBJ2-7,TRBD2,TRBV6-2/TRBV6-3,14,once,CASSWREAPYEQYF,TGTGCCAGCAGTTGGCGGGAGGCCCCCTACGAGCAGTACTTC
TRBJ1-6,-,TRBV27,12,few,CASSNGNSPLHF,TGTGCCAGCAGTAACGGGAATTCGCCCCTCCACTTT
TRBJ1-2,TRBD1,TRBV29-1,13,-,CSVRTGAFRGYTF,TGCAGCGTTAGGACAGGGGCATTTCGGGGCTACACCTTC
TRBJ2-6,-,TRBV24-1,15,-,CATSAGPGETNVLTF,TGTGCCACCAGTGCAGGTCCAGGGGAGACCAACGTCCTGACTTTC
TRBJ1-5,-,TRBV7-2,15,-,CASSINMGGNQPQHF,TGTGCCAGCAGCATTAACATGGGGGGCAATCAGCCCCAGCATTTT
TRBJ2-4,-,TRBV15,16,-,CATSSSQDPPRNIQYF,TGTGCCACCAGCAGTTCGCAGGACCCCCCGAGGAACATTCAGTACTTC
TRBJ1-5,-,TRBV27,15,few,CASSLLGGSNQPQHF,TGTGCCAGCAGTTTATTGGGAGGGAGCAATCAGCCCCAGCATTTT
TRBJ2-2,-,TRBV7-9,14,-,CASSYTASTGELFF,TGTGCCAGCAGCTACACGGCAAGCACCGGGGAGCTGTTTTTT